These T cell receptor beta chains were read from a single sample in a study of cytomegalovirus exposure and HLA in healthy donors. Assay used: immunoSEQ multiplex PCR; TCRdb lists only in-frame clones, some missing. This repertoire shows under 200,000 clones, around 79% found once; its top ten account for 3.1%. Sequencing was performed on PBMCs. The receptor source for this set is a woman aged 35 to 49 in good health and CMV-seronegative. CDR3s include the opening cysteine and the closing phenylalanine or tryptophan. Each record gives: D gene, J gene, clone size, V gene, CDR3 protein, CDR3 DNA. A D gene is named only where the DNA matches it firmly. Size values are once, few and many counts, or a class for expanded clones, and some rows have none.

D gene: NA
J gene: TRBJ1-1
clone size: once
V gene: TRBV10-2
CDR3 protein: CASRGQSNTEAFF
CDR3 DNA: TGCGCCAGCAGAGGACAGTCGAACACTGAAGCTTTCTTT

D gene: TRBD1
J gene: TRBJ1-1
clone size: NA
V gene: TRBV2
CDR3 protein: CASSLQGAGSEAFF
CDR3 DNA: TGTGCCAGCAGTCTACAGGGGGCCGGGTCTGAAGCTTTCTTT

D gene: TRBD1
J gene: TRBJ2-5
clone size: NA
V gene: TRBV7-9
CDR3 protein: CASSTTGQRTQETQYF
CDR3 DNA: TGTGCCAGCAGCACGACGGGACAGCGGACCCAAGAGACCCAGTACTTC

D gene: NA
J gene: TRBJ2-3
clone size: NA
V gene: TRBV5-8
CDR3 protein: CASSFSFRGSNTQYF
CDR3 DNA: TGTGCCAGCAGCTTTAGTTTCCGGGGATCAAATACGCAGTATTTT

D gene: TRBD2
J gene: TRBJ2-3
clone size: NA
V gene: TRBV9
CDR3 protein: CASSGTSGGGYDTQYF
CDR3 DNA: TGTGCCAGCAGCGGTACTAGCGGGGGGGGTTACGATACGCAGTATTTT

D gene: TRBD1
J gene: TRBJ1-1
clone size: NA
V gene: TRBV18
CDR3 protein: CASSHGQGAYVEAFF
CDR3 DNA: TGTGCCAGCTCACATGGACAGGGGGCTTATGTTGAAGCTTTCTTT

D gene: TRBD1
J gene: TRBJ1-1
clone size: NA
V gene: TRBV5-1
CDR3 protein: CASSLGQGAFDTEAFF
CDR3 DNA: TGCGCCAGCAGCTTAGGACAGGGGGCGTTTGACACTGAAGCTTTCTTT

D gene: NA
J gene: TRBJ2-2
clone size: NA
V gene: TRBV7-6
CDR3 protein: CASSSKRHSAGELFF
CDR3 DNA: TGTGCCAGCAGCTCAAAACGACACTCTGCCGGGGAGCTGTTTTTT

D gene: NA
J gene: TRBJ1-4
clone size: NA
V gene: TRBV5-6
CDR3 protein: CASSLTARDATNEKLFF
CDR3 DNA: TGTGCCAGCAGCTTAACAGCGCGGGATGCAACTAATGAAAAACTGTTTTTT

D gene: NA
J gene: TRBJ1-4
clone size: NA
V gene: TRBV7-9
CDR3 protein: CASSFGEKLFF
CDR3 DNA: TGTGCCAGCAGCTTCGGTGAAAAACTGTTTTTT

D gene: TRBD1
J gene: TRBJ1-1
clone size: once
V gene: TRBV9
CDR3 protein: CASSEGGQGGPNTEAFF
CDR3 DNA: TGTGCCAGCAGCGAGGGGGGACAGGGTGGTCCGAACACTGAAGCTTTCTTT

D gene: TRBD2
J gene: TRBJ2-3
clone size: NA
V gene: TRBV9
CDR3 protein: CASTLAGGSTDTQYF
CDR3 DNA: TGTGCCAGCACCCTAGCGGGGGGGAGCACAGATACGCAGTATTTT

D gene: TRBD2
J gene: TRBJ2-3
clone size: NA
V gene: TRBV25-1
CDR3 protein: CASSEGGLAGGRADTQYF
CDR3 DNA: TGTGCCAGCAGTGAGGGGGGACTAGCGGGGGGGCGGGCAGATACGCAGTATTTT

D gene: NA
J gene: TRBJ1-2
clone size: NA
V gene: TRBV29-1
CDR3 protein: CSVGSSYGYTF
CDR3 DNA: TGCAGCGTTGGTAGCAGCTATGGCTACACCTTC

D gene: NA
J gene: TRBJ2-2
clone size: NA
V gene: TRBV28
CDR3 protein: CASSFPMKMGSGTGELFF
CDR3 DNA: TGTGCCAGCAGTTTCCCCATGAAGATGGGTTCGGGCACCGGGGAGCTGTTTTTT

D gene: NA
J gene: TRBJ2-7
clone size: NA
V gene: TRBV18
CDR3 protein: CASSPGRTWEQYF
CDR3 DNA: TGTGCCAGCTCACCTGGGAGGACGTGGGAGCAGTACTTC

D gene: NA
J gene: TRBJ2-3
clone size: NA
V gene: TRBV9
CDR3 protein: CASSVGPGDTQYF
CDR3 DNA: TGTGCCAGCAGCGTAGGGCCGGGGGATACGCAGTATTTT

D gene: TRBD1
J gene: TRBJ1-4
clone size: NA
V gene: TRBV5-1
CDR3 protein: CASSSPGQGGEKLFF
CDR3 DNA: TGCGCCAGCAGCTCTCCGGGACAGGGGGGCGAAAAACTGTTTTTT

D gene: NA
J gene: TRBJ2-3
clone size: NA
V gene: TRBV7-2
CDR3 protein: CASSYGAYPDTQYF
CDR3 DNA: TGTGCCAGCAGCTATGGGGCTTACCCCGATACGCAGTATTTT

D gene: NA
J gene: TRBJ2-2
clone size: NA
V gene: TRBV5-1
CDR3 protein: CASSLGGGPNTGELFF
CDR3 DNA: TGCGCCAGCAGCTTGGGGGGCGGACCTAACACCGGGGAGCTGTTTTTT

D gene: NA
J gene: TRBJ2-1
clone size: NA
V gene: TRBV19
CDR3 protein: CASSIESGVYNEQFF
CDR3 DNA: TGTGCCAGTAGTATAGAGTCAGGGGTGTACAATGAGCAGTTCTTC

D gene: TRBD2
J gene: TRBJ2-2
clone size: NA
V gene: TRBV7-2
CDR3 protein: CASSPRSGVAGELFF
CDR3 DNA: TGTGCCAGCAGCCCAAGGAGCGGGGTGGCCGGGGAGCTGTTTTTT

D gene: NA
J gene: TRBJ1-2
clone size: NA
V gene: TRBV28
CDR3 protein: CASSHAGILNYGYTF
CDR3 DNA: TGTGCCAGCAGTCACGCAGGGATTTTGAACTATGGCTACACCTTC

D gene: NA
J gene: TRBJ2-5
clone size: NA
V gene: TRBV10-1
CDR3 protein: CASSESGAAKTQYF
CDR3 DNA: TGCGCCAGCAGTGAGTCGGGGGCAGCGAAGACCCAGTACTTC

D gene: TRBD2
J gene: TRBJ2-3
clone size: NA
V gene: TRBV2
CDR3 protein: CASTGYPGLAGDTQYF
CDR3 DNA: TGTGCCAGCACAGGTTATCCGGGACTAGCAGGAGATACGCAGTATTTT

D gene: TRBD1
J gene: TRBJ2-7
clone size: NA
V gene: TRBV2
CDR3 protein: CASSRDRGPEQYF
CDR3 DNA: TGTGCCAGCAGCCGGGACAGGGGCCCCGAGCAGTACTTC

D gene: TRBD1
J gene: TRBJ1-2
clone size: NA
V gene: TRBV10-3
CDR3 protein: CAIADHRDRFRMRILVGYTF
CDR3 DNA: TGTGCCATCGCGGATCACCGGGACAGGTTTCGGATGCGAATACTGGTTGGCTACACCTTC

D gene: NA
J gene: TRBJ1-1
clone size: NA
V gene: TRBV6-5
CDR3 protein: CASRSGPYTGWAFF
CDR3 DNA: TGTGCCAGCAGATCCGGCCCTTACACAGGGTGGGCTTTCTTT